This T cell receptor beta chain is from a study of beta chain features in type 1 diabetes. Overall study findings and caveats: Reduced insertions and increased deletions marked VDJ junctions in type 1 diabetes patients. Across patients, naive, central memory and Treg TCRB repertoires exhibited apparently greater similarity than was observed across healthy donors. Among all four CD4+ subsets, Type 1 diabetes patients had TCRB CDR3s that were moderately but significantly shorter.

This clone appeared a single time. Its antigen is as yet unknown. Purities in excess of 95% were seen in all sorted populations. This CDR3 is built from 14 residues. Trimming at V came to 7 bases and at J to 4 bases, leaving 8 bases not matched to a gene. CDR1 and CDR2 (germline): SQVTM, ANQGSEA. Expressed TCRB transcripts were sequenced because the entire RNA isolate underwent reverse transcription. Clones were sequenced by immunoSEQ multiplex PCR, and TCRdb holds only the in-frame ones, with some missing. The data show under 800,000 clones, with around a sixth seen just once and approximately 0.099% held by the top ten.

The genes are TRBV29-1 and TRBJ1-4, with 8 bases lining up with TRBD1. Sample: naive CD4+ T cells from blood. This receptor was obtained from a man younger than 35 in good health. The CDR3 DNA is TGCAGCGCCGCACAGGGGGTGTTTAATGAAAAACTGTTTTTT. This encodes CSAAQGVFNEKLFF.